This paragraph covers one T cell receptor beta chain sequence. Its matching antigen is unknown. The source of the sample is a study of cytotoxic CD8 clonotypes in ibrutinib-treated CLL. Background on the study: Investigators collected response samples after a median approximately eleven months of treatment, range 6 to 36. Samples had a mean of roughly 280,000 productive templates and more than 85,000 productive rearrangements. Overall study findings and caveats: Public clonotypes (which were uncommon) either contracted or remained stable on treatment.

The CDR3 is made up of 13 amino acids. Trimming cost V 10 bases and J 2 bases, with 15 bases left between them. Germline loops: CDR1 MNHEY, CDR2 SVGAGI. Sequencing was designed to attain a depth spanning 1 in 200,000 to 1 in 1 million T cells. Assay used: immunoSEQ multiplex PCR; TCRdb lists only in-frame clones, some missing. The repertoire includes 19,000 or so clones, about 85% of them detected once, and about 6% sits in the top ten. Sample: PBMCs, taken before ibrutinib treatment. The chain joins TRBV6-5 to TRBJ2-7, with D tentatively TRBD2 (6 bases). This TCR was sampled from a human donor with chronic lymphocytic leukemia. This CDR3 is CATSSPGAYEQYF. The DNA of the CDR3 is TGTGCCACTTCCAGTCCGGGAGCCTACGAGCAGTACTTC.